The subject of this entry is one T cell receptor (beta chain). The antigen remains undetermined. CDR3 length: 16 amino acids. The germline V and J ends were trimmed by 4 bases and 5 bases, with 21 bases remaining between them. In germline, CDR1 is SGHRS, CDR2 YFSETQ. This sample is drawn from a study of shared clonotypes between healthy human individuals. Overall study results and limits: The authors expected sequencing depth to affect clonotype sharing among donors. Non-shared clonotypes displayed generation probabilities falling below those of clonotypes present in all four donors.

Partitioning of CD4+ cells yielded a CD45RA+ naive subset and a CD45RA-negative memory subset. Every subset's genomic DNA went evenly onto several immunoSEQ plates. Produced via immunoSEQ multiplex PCR; TCRdb's table is partial and in-frame only. The data show more than 200,000 clones, 50% to 80% seen once. The rearrangement links TRBV5-1 to TRBJ2-5, with D perhaps matching TRBD1 or TRBD2 (5 bases each). This sequence originates from a man aged 25-45 years in good health. Input material: memory CD4+ T cells sorted from blood. Subset specified: CD45RA-negative fraction. The CDR3 protein is CASSTGTPRVPETQYF. DNA of the CDR3: TGCGCCAGCAGCACCGGGACCCCTCGAGTCCCGGAGACCCAGTACTTC.